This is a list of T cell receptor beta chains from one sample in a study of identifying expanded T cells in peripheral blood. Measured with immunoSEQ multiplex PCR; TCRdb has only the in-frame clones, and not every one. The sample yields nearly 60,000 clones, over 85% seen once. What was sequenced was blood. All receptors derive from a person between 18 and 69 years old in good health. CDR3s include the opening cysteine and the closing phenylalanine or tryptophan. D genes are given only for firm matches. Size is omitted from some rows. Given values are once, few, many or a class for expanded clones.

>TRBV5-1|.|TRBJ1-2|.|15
CASSPGPAFSYGYTF
TGCGCCAGCAGTCCCGGCCCGGCTTTCAGCTATGGCTACACCTTC
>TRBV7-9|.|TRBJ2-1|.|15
CASSWEFTIYNEQFF
TGTGCCAGCAGCTGGGAGTTCACTATCTACAATGAGCAGTTCTTC
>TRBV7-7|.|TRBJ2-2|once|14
CASSLGSGTGELFF
TGTGCTAGCAGCTTGGGTAGCGGTACCGGGGAGCTGTTTTTT
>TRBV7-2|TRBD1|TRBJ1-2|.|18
CASSGTTGVGFVDYGYTF
TGTGCCAGCAGCGGTACTACAGGGGTCGGTTTCGTGGACTATGGCTACACCTTC
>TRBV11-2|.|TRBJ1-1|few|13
CASSLGWTAEAFF
TGTGCCAGCAGCTTAGGGTGGACGGCTGAAGCTTTCTTT
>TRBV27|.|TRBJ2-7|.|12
CASSSTGYEQYF
TGTGCCAGCAGTTCCACCGGATACGAGCAGTACTTC
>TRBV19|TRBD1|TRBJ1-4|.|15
CASRDRGATNEKLFF
TGTGCCAGTCGGGACAGGGGAGCAACTAATGAAAAACTGTTTTTT
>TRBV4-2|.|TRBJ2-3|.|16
CASSQEPRPFTDTQYF
TGTGCCAGCAGCCAAGAACCGAGGCCATTCACAGATACGCAGTATTTT
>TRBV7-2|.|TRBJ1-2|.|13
CASSFGGNYGYTF
TGTGCCAGCAGCTTCGGGGGAAACTATGGCTACACCTTC
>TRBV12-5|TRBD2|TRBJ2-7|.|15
CASGLVSSGGGEQYF
TGTGCTAGTGGTTTGGTATCTAGCGGGGGGGGCGAGCAGTACTTC
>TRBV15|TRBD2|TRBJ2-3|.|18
CATSRGLTSGPSTDTQYF
TGTGCCACCAGCAGAGGACTGACTAGCGGGCCCAGCACAGATACGCAGTATTTT
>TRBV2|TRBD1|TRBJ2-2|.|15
CASRAGTGVTGELFF
TGTGCCAGCAGAGCCGGGACAGGGGTCACCGGGGAGCTGTTTTTT
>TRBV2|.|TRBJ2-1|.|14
CASTWAETYNEQFF
TGTGCCAGCACGTGGGCAGAGACCTACAATGAGCAGTTCTTC
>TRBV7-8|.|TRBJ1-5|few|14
CASSPVNSNQPQHF
TGTGCCAGCAGTCCAGTCAATAGCAATCAGCCCCAGCATTTT
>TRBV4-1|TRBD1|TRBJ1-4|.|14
CASSHDRGSEKLFF
TGCGCCAGCAGCCACGACAGGGGTAGTGAAAAACTGTTTTTT
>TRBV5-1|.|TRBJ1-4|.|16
CASSSVIYGSNEKLFF
TGCGCCAGCAGCTCCGTTATCTACGGGTCTAATGAAAAACTGTTTTTT
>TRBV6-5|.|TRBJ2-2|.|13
CASRKQGPGELFF
TGTGCCAGCAGGAAACAGGGCCCCGGGGAGCTGTTTTTT
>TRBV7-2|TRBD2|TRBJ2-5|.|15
CASSPPTGGQETQYF
TGTGCCAGCAGCCCCCCCACGGGGGGCCAAGAGACCCAGTACTTC
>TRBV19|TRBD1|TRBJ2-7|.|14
CASMGTGQSYEQYF
TGTGCCAGTATGGGGACAGGACAATCCTACGAGCAGTACTTC
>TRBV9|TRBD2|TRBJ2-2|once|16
CASGYGLAGVAGELFF
TGTGCCAGCGGCTACGGACTAGCGGGAGTAGCCGGGGAGCTGTTTTTT
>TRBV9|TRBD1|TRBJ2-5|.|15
CASSGQGNGKETQYF
TGTGCCAGCAGCGGACAGGGTAACGGGAAGGAGACCCAGTACTTC
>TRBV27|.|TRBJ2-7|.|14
CASSFSADTYEQYF
TGTGCCAGCAGTTTTTCCGCTGATACGTACGAGCAGTACTTC
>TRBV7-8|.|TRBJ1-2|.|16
CASSLGEGPRVDGYTF
TGTGCCAGCAGCTTAGGGGAGGGTCCCCGGGTTGATGGCTACACCTTC
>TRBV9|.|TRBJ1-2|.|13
CASSVGEDYGYTF
TGTGCCAGCAGCGTAGGGGAGGACTATGGCTACACCTTC
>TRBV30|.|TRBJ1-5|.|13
CAWKAGYNQPQHF
TGTGCCTGGAAGGCAGGTTACAATCAGCCCCAGCATTTT
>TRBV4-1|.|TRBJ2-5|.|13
CASSQDRRGTQYF
TGCGCCAGCAGCCAAGATAGGAGGGGGACCCAGTACTTC
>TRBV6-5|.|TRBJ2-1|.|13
CASSSIDLTGQFF
TGTGCCAGCAGTTCTATCGATCTCACGGGGCAGTTCTTC